These 29 T cell receptor beta chains were all obtained from the same sample, sequenced in a study of stem cell transplantation in POMP-related autoinflammatory disease. Produced via immunoSEQ multiplex PCR; TCRdb's table is partial and in-frame only. This sample has 68,000 or so clones, with roughly 93% found just once. Sequenced material: CD4+ T cells from PBMCs, taken after stem cell transplantation. Receptors were obtained from a human patient with POMP-related autoinflammation and immune dysregulation (PRAID). The graft donor may be the source of some T cells.

The gene calls are TRBV28 and TRBJ1-1, with D maybe TRBD1 (6 bases). The germline gives CDR1 MDHEN, CDR2 SYDVKM. Trimming pared 8 bases from V and 7 bases from J, leaving 14 bases between. The CDR3 totals 12 residues. This chain's CDR3 is CASGHGTHEAFF. Written as DNA, the CDR3 is TGTGCCAGCGGCCACGGGACACATGAAGCTTTCTTT. The variable domain in full, completed from reference TRBV28 and TRBJ1-1, reads DVKVTQSSRYLVKRTGEKVFLECVQDMDHENMFWYRQDPGLGLRLIYFSYDVKMKEKGDIPEGYSVSREKKERFSLILESASTNQTSMYLCASGHGTHEAFFGQGTRLTVV.

CDR3 DNA: TGTGCCATCAACAGGGCCTCACGAGGGCCCACCGGGGAGCTGTTTTTT. Translating it yields CAINRASRGPTGELFF. The chain employs TRBV28 and TRBJ2-2; possibly TRBD1 for D (6 bases). The CDR3 is 16 residues long. Deletions cut 10 bases from V and 4 bases from J, with 22 bases between. Looked up from germline, CDR1 is MDHEN and CDR2 is SYDVKM.

The chain employs TRBV6-4 and TRBJ1-5; D uncertain. The V gene's germline CDR1 is MRHNA and CDR2 SNTAGT. V was trimmed by 0 bases and J by 4 bases, leaving 10 bases between them. The CDR3 consists of 15 residues. The chain's CDR3 is CASSDSKAANQPQHF. CDR3 bases: TGTGCCAGCAGTGACTCGAAGGCAGCGAATCAGCCCCAGCATTTT.

V usage is TRBV18 and J usage is TRBJ1-1; D unresolved. Per germline, CDR1 KGHSH and CDR2 LQKENI. The V and J ends lost 5 bases and 0 bases respectively, with 16 bases between them. There are 16 residues in the CDR3. CDR3 residues: CASSSDVGRMNTEAFF. The CDR3 region has the DNA TGTGCCAGCTCATCGGACGTGGGTCGCATGAACACTGAAGCTTTCTTT.

In its sample, this clone was seen once. The rearrangement uses TRBV10-3 and TRBJ1-3; no clear D. The V end was cut by 6 bases, the J end by 0 bases, with 6 bases between. The CDR3 loop spans 13 amino acids. Per the germline V gene, CDR1 is ENHRY and CDR2 is SYGVKD. CDR3 in DNA: TGTGCCATCAGGCCAGTCTCTGGAAACACCATATATTTT. Translation gives CAIRPVSGNTIYF.

The rearrangement uses TRBV18 and TRBJ2-3; TRBD2 matches 12 bases. J was trimmed by 7 bases and V by 3 bases; bases with no gene match: 11. Germline V gene lookup returns CDR1 KGHSH and CDR2 LQKENI. The CDR3 runs 17 residues. The CDR3 DNA sequence: TGTGCCAGCTCACCCATTCCTCTAGCGGGAGGGCCGCATACGCAGTATTTT. Its translation: CASSPIPLAGGPHTQYF.

The chain carries TRBV6-6 and TRBJ1-1, with 7 bases identical to TRBD1. The CDR3 totals 14 residues. From germline, CDR1 is MNHNY and CDR2 SVGAGI (reference sequence). V gave up 6 bases and J gave up 2 bases; unmatched junction bases: 6. The CDR3 is CASRGRTGNTEAFF. CDR3 nucleotides: TGTGCCAGCAGGGGGAGGACAGGAAACACTGAAGCTTTCTTT.

This clone turned up a few times. The chain joins TRBV2 to TRBJ1-5; D perhaps matches TRBD1 (6 bases). V lost 11 bases and J 6 bases, leaving 17 bases between the germline ends. This CDR3 spans 13 amino acids. Per germline, CDR1 SNHLY and CDR2 FYNNEI. The CDR3 coding sequence is TGTGCCGGCTCCGGGGGGCGCGTTCAGCCCCAGCATTTT. Residues: CAGSGGRVQPQHF.

The chain has TRBV5-1 and TRBJ2-5; D is perhaps TRBD1 (6 bases). Trimming stripped 0 bases from V and 3 bases from J, with 15 bases between. The germline V gene has CDR1 SGHRS and CDR2 YFSETQ. The length of the CDR3 is 16 residues. CDR3 DNA sequence: TGCGCCAGCAGCTTGGCCCCTACGGGGACAAAAGAGACCCAGTACTTC. Amino acids: CASSLAPTGTKETQYF.

The V and J genes are TRBV5-1 and TRBJ1-4; the match to TRBD1 covers 7 bases. Looked up from germline, CDR1 is SGHRS and CDR2 is YFSETQ. The CDR3 length is 14 residues. V was clipped by 1 base and J by 8 bases; unmatched bases: 5. CDR3 protein: CASSLSQGEEKLFF. For the CDR3, the DNA is TGCGCCAGCAGCTTGAGTCAGGGGGAGGAAAAACTGTTTTTT.

The chain carries TRBV7-9 and TRBJ2-5, with D unclear. Trimming pared 2 bases from V and 0 bases from J, leaving 4 bases between. The CDR3 sequence is 13 residues long. Germline CDR1 and CDR2: SEHNR and FQNEAQ (reference sequence). The DNA for the CDR3 is TGTGCCAGCAGCTTACGGGACCAAGAGACCCAGTACTTC. This sequence encodes CASSLRDQETQYF.

DNA of the CDR3: TGCAGCATCCGGGCTAGCGGAGCATACGAGCAGTACTTC. Its protein product is CSIRASGAYEQYF. The gene calls are TRBV29-1 and TRBJ2-7, with 7 bases identical to TRBD2. Trimming took 8 bases from V and 4 from J; bases not matched to a gene: 11. The germline CDR1 and CDR2 sequences are SQVTM and ANQGSEA. This CDR3 contains 13 residues.

The chain links TRBV7-9 to TRBJ2-7; D possibly corresponds to TRBD2 (5 bases). Germline values: CDR1 SEHNR, CDR2 FQNEAQ (reference sequence). Trimming pared 5 bases from V and 6 bases from J, leaving 14 bases between. CDR3 length equals 13 residues. The DNA for the CDR3 is TGTGCCAGCAGCACCCGGACTTCCCTCGAGCAGTACTTC. Translated, it gives CASSTRTSLEQYF. Combining the CDR3 with reference TRBV7-9 and TRBJ2-7 gives the whole variable domain DTGVSQNPRHKITKRGQNVTFRCDPISEHNRLYWYRQTLGQGPEFLTYFQNEAQLEKSRLLSDRFSAERPKGSFSTLEIQRTEQGDSAMYLCASSTRTSLEQYFGPGTRLTVT.

This clone was counted once. This chain joins TRBV18 and TRBJ2-2; D possibly corresponds to TRBD2 (5 bases). The CDR3 length is 16 residues. Germline CDR1 and CDR2: KGHSH and LQKENI. Trimming removed 4 bases at V and 0 bases at J, with 12 bases between. In DNA form, the CDR3 reads TGTGCCAGCTCACGGAGCGGTTGGGCGAACACCGGGGAGCTGTTTTTT. Encoded protein: CASSRSGWANTGELFF.

The chain has TRBV11-3 and TRBJ2-2; no clear D. The CDR3 runs 12 residues. V was cut by 5 bases and J by 7 bases, with 8 bases left in between. Germline assignment: CDR1 SGHNT and CDR2 YENEEA. The CDR3 reads CASSASFGELFF. The CDR3 coding sequence is TGTGCCAGCAGCGCCTCCTTCGGGGAGCTGTTTTTT.

The rearrangement uses TRBV13 and TRBJ2-3; possible D gene TRBD2, 5 bases. In germline, CDR1 is PRHDT, CDR2 FYEKMQ (reference sequence). Trimming stripped 5 bases from V and 6 bases from J, with 15 bases between. The CDR3 runs 14 residues. In nucleotides, the CDR3 is TGTGCCAGCAGCCCCGGAGGCCTGGCGGATACGCAGTATTTT. Amino acids: CASSPGGLADTQYF.

This clone was found a few times. The chain couples TRBV11-2 to TRBJ2-1; D remains unclear. V was pared by 4 bases and J by 5 bases, with 15 bases between. Germline V lookup: CDR1 SGHAT, CDR2 FQNNGV. CDR3 length: 15 amino acids. CDR3 nucleotides: TGTGCCAGCAGCTCCCTCGGTTTCCTAGACAATGAGCAGTTCTTC. As protein: CASSSLGFLDNEQFF.

This chain connects TRBV4-1 to TRBJ2-1; TRBD2 is a possible D gene (5 bases). This CDR3 is built from 17 residues. Trimming pared 3 bases from V and 1 base from J, leaving 16 bases between. Germline V gene sequence: CDR1 MGHRA, CDR2 YSYEKL. CDR3 residues: CASSHPRRRGSYNEQFF. In DNA, the CDR3 is TGCGCCAGCAGCCACCCTCGGCGACGGGGATCCTACAATGAGCAGTTCTTC.

This sequence joins TRBV5-6 and TRBJ1-1, with a tentative D call TRBD1 (5 bases). This CDR3 is 14 amino acids long. Germline assignment: CDR1 SGHDT and CDR2 YYEEEE. V was clipped by 4 bases and J by 4 bases, with 14 bases between them. The CDR3 DNA is TGTGCCAGCAGCCCAGGGCTGCGGGGCACTGAAGCTTTCTTT. This encodes CASSPGLRGTEAFF.

The V and J genes are TRBV18 and TRBJ1-1; weak D call: TRBD1 (6 bases). The CDR3 is 15 residues long. The V end was cut by 3 bases, the J end by 1 base, with 12 bases between. Germline V CDR1 and CDR2: KGHSH, LQKENI. The CDR3 DNA sequence: TGTGCCAGCTCACCCGAGGGACATCCGAACACTGAAGCTTTCTTT. Translation gives CASSPEGHPNTEAFF.

This chain uses TRBV7-2 with TRBJ2-6; perhaps TRBD2 as D (6 bases). Germline CDR1 SGHTA, CDR2 FQGNSA. V was cut by 0 bases and J by 4 bases, with 10 bases left in between. This CDR3 is 16 amino acids long. The CDR3 spells CASSLAGTSGANVLTF. CDR3 in DNA: TGTGCCAGCAGCTTAGCAGGGACTTCCGGGGCCAACGTCCTGACTTTC.

V is TRBV9 and J is TRBJ2-7; TRBD1 matches at 9 bases. The CDR3 contains 14 residues. CDR1 and CDR2 from the germline V gene are SGDLS and YYNGEE. The V and J ends lost 0 bases and 6 bases, in that order; junction bases with no gene match: 4. CDR3 residues: CASSVVGTGREQYF. The CDR3 DNA reads as TGTGCCAGCAGCGTAGTGGGGACAGGGCGCGAGCAGTACTTC.

The rearrangement joins TRBV9 to TRBJ2-1; 7 bases are shared with TRBD2. Per the germline V gene, CDR1 is SGDLS and CDR2 is YYNGEE. This CDR3 spans 15 amino acids. The V segment lost 0 bases and the J segment 2 bases; nucleotides outside the gene matches: 2. The CDR3 loop is CASSVGGSTYNEQFF. The CDR3 nucleotides are TGTGCCAGCAGCGTAGGCGGGAGTACCTACAATGAGCAGTTCTTC.

The chain couples TRBV4-1 to TRBJ2-2; maybe TRBD1 (6 bases). The CDR3 has 14 amino acids. The germline gives CDR1 MGHRA, CDR2 YSYEKL. V dropped 3 bases and J dropped 5 bases, with 10 bases sitting between them. The chain's CDR3 is CASSQYQGTGELFF. The CDR3, as DNA: TGCGCCAGCAGCCAGTACCAGGGGACCGGGGAGCTGTTTTTT.

This clone has only one observation. The chain employs TRBV3-1 (or the pseudogene TRBV3-2) and TRBJ2-2, with D possibly matching TRBD1 (5 bases). Germline-derived CDR1 and CDR2 are LGHDT and YNNKEL (reference sequence). This CDR3 is 13 amino acids long. V lost 3 bases and J 7 bases, leaving 9 bases between the germline ends. The CDR3 reads CASSQWGVGELFF. In DNA form, the CDR3 reads TGTGCCAGCAGCCAGTGGGGCGTCGGGGAGCTGTTTTTT.

The chain has TRBV19 and TRBJ2-5, with TRBD1 identical over 10 bases. V shed 2 bases and J 2 bases; nucleotides not matched to a gene: 5. The CDR3 loop spans 16 amino acids. Germline CDR1 and CDR2: LNHDA and SQIVND (reference sequence). CDR3 amino acids: CASSIPGTGVQETQYF. The CDR3 DNA reads as TGTGCCAGTAGTATACCCGGGACAGGGGTGCAAGAGACCCAGTACTTC.

This rearrangement joins TRBV18 to TRBJ2-2, with D possibly being TRBD1 (8 bases). V was shortened by 3 bases and J by 0 bases, with 26 bases between the two germline ends. This CDR3 has 21 amino acids. The germline V gene encodes CDR1 KGHSH and CDR2 LQKENI. CDR3 DNA: TGTGCCAGCTCACCCCCCGGCAGGGGGCGGGGGATTGGTACGAACACCGGGGAGCTGTTTTTT. Encoded protein: CASSPPGRGRGIGTNTGELFF.

J is TRBJ2-7 and V is TRBV6-5; perhaps TRBD2 as D (6 bases). The CDR3 is 14 residues long. V was shortened by 7 bases and J by 5 bases, with 18 bases between the two germline ends. Per the germline V gene, CDR1 is MNHEY and CDR2 is SVGAGI. CDR3 residues: CASTPQGGPNEQYF. DNA for the CDR3: TGTGCCAGCACGCCCCAGGGAGGACCTAACGAGCAGTACTTC.

The rearrangement uses TRBV10-3 and TRBJ2-7; 13 nucleotides agree with TRBD2. This CDR3 has 17 residues. The germline V gene encodes CDR1 ENHRY and CDR2 SYGVKD. The V gene end was trimmed by 0 bases and the J gene end by 0 bases; junction bases not matched to a gene: 2. As DNA, the CDR3 is TGTGCCATCAGTGAGTCTCGGACTAGCGGGAGCTCCTACGAGCAGTACTTC. Translation gives CAISESRTSGSSYEQYF.